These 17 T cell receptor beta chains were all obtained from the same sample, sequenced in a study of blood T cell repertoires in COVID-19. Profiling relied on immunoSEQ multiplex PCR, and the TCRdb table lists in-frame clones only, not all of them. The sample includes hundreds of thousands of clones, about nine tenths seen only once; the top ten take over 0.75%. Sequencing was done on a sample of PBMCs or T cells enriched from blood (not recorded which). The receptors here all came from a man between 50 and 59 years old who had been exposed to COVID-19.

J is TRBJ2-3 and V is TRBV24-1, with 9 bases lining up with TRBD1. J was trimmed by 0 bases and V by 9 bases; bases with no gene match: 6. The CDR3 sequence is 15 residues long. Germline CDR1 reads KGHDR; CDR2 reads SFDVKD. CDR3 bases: TGTGCCACCGGAAACGGACAGGGGAGCACAGATACGCAGTATTTT. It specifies CATGNGQGSTDTQYF.

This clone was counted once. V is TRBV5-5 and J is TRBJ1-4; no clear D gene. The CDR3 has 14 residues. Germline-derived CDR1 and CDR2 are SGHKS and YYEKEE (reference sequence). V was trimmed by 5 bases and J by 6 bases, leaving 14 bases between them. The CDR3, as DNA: TGTGCCAGCAGGGACGGGGTCTGGGATGAAAAACTGTTTTTT. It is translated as CASRDGVWDEKLFF.

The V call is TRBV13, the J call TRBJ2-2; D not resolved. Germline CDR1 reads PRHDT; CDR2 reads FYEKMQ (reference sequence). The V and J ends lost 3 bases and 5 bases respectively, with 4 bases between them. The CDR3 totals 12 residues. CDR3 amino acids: CASSFSTGELFF. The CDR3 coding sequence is TGTGCCAGCAGCTTTAGTACCGGGGAGCTGTTTTTT.

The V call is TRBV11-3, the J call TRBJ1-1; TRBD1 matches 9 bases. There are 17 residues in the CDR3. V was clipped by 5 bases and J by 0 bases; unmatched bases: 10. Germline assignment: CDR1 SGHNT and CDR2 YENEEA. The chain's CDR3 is CASSAGQGRYMNTEAFF. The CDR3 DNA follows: TGTGCCAGCAGCGCAGGACAGGGGAGATACATGAACACTGAAGCTTTCTTT.

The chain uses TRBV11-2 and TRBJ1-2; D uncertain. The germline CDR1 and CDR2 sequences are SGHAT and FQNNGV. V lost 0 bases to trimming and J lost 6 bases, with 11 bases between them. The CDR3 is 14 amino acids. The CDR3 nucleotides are TGTGCCAGCAGCTTAGATCCAGGCAGGAATGGCTACACCTTC. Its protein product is CASSLDPGRNGYTF. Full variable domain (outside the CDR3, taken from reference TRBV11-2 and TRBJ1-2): EAGVAQSPRYKIIEKRQSVAFWCNPISGHATLYWYQQILGQGPKLLIQFQNNGVVDDSQLPKDRFSAERLKGVDSTLKIQPAKLEDSAVYLCASSLDPGRNGYTFGSGTRLTVV.

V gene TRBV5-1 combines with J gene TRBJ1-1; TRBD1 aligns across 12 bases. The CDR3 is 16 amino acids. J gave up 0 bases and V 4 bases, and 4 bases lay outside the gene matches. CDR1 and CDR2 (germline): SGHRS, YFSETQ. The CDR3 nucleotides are TGCGCCAGCAGCCCCAGGGACAGGGGGCTGAACACTGAAGCTTTCTTT. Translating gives CASSPRDRGLNTEAFF.

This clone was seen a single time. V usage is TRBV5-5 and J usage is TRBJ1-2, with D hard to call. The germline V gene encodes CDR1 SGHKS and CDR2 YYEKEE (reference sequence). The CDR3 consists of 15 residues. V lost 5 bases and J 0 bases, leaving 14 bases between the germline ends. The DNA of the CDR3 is TGTGCCAGCAGTTATCCCCCATCAGCTAACTATGGCTACACCTTC. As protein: CASSYPPSANYGYTF.

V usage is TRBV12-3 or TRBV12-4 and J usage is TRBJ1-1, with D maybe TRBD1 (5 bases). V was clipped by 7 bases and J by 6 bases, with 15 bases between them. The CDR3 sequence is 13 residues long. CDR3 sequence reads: CASTGRGSPEAFF. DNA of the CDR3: TGTGCCAGCACGGGGAGGGGTTCCCCTGAAGCTTTCTTT.

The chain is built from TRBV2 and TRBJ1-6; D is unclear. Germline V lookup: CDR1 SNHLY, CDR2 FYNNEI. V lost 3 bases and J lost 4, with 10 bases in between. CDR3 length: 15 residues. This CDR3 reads CASSEAGFYNSPLHF. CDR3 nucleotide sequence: TGTGCCAGCAGTGAGGCCGGGTTTTATAATTCACCCCTCCACTTT.

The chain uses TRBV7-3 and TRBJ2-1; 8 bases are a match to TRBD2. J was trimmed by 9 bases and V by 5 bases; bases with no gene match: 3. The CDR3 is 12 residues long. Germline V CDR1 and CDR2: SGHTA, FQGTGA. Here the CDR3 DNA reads TGTGCCAGCAGCCGCACTAGCGGTGAGCAGTTCTTC. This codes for CASSRTSGEQFF.

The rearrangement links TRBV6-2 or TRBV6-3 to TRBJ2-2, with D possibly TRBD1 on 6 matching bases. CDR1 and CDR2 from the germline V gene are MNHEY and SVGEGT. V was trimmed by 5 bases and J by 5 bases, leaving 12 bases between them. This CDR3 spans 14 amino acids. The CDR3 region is CASSRTGSTGELFF. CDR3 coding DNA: TGTGCCAGCAGTCGTACAGGGAGTACCGGGGAGCTGTTTTTT.

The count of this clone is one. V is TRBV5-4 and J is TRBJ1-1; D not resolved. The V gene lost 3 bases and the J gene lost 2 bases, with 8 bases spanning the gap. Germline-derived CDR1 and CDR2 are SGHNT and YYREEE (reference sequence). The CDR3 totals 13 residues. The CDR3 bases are TGTGCCAGCAGCTCCACACACAACACTGAAGCTTTCTTT. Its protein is CASSSTHNTEAFF.

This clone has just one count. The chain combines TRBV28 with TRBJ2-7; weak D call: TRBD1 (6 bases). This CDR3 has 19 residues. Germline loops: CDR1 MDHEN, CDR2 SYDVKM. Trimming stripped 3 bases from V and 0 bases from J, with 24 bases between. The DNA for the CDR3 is TGTGCCAGCAGTTTCCCTTCCGGGGACATTAGATTTAGCTCCTACGAGCAGTACGTC. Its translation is CASSFPSGDIRFSSYEQYV.

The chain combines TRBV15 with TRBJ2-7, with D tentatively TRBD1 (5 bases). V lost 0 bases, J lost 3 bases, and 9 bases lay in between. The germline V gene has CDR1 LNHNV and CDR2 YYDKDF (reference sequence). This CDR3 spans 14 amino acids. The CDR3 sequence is CATSRDVRGYEQYF. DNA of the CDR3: TGTGCCACCAGCAGAGACGTAAGGGGCTACGAGCAGTACTTC.

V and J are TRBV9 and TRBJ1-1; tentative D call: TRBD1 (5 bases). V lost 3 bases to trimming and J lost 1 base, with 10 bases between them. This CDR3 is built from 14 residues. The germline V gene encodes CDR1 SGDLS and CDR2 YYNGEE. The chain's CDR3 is CASSAFQGNTEAFF. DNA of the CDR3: TGTGCCAGCAGCGCCTTCCAGGGGAACACTGAAGCTTTCTTT.

The CDR3 here is CASSPPTWDSRFEAFF. CDR3 DNA: TGTGCCAGCAGTCCACCGACTTGGGACAGCAGGTTTGAAGCTTTCTTT. This chain connects TRBV28 to TRBJ1-1, with 7 positions matching TRBD1. Germline lookup yields CDR1 MDHEN and CDR2 SYDVKM. CDR3 length: 16 amino acids. After removal of 5 bases from V and 7 bases from J, the junction contained 16 bases not matched to a gene.

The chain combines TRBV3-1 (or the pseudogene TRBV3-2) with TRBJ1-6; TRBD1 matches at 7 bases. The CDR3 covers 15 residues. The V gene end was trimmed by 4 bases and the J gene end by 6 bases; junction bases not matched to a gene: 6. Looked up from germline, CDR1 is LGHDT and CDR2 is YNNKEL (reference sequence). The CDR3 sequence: CASSLRRDSNSPLHF. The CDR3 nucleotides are TGTGCCAGCAGCCTGCGCCGGGACAGTAATTCACCCCTCCACTTT.